Sequencing of this TCR beta chain was carried out in a study of T cell responses to AZD1222 COVID-19 vaccine. Study-level results: The study reported that nearly half of spike-specific TCRs target unmutated variant regions.

Profiling relied on immunoSEQ multiplex PCR, and the TCRdb table lists in-frame clones only, not all of them. The sample yields roughly 100,000 clones, roughly 90% seen once. About this clone itself: The antigen remains undetermined. At one end, the junction sequence differs from germline, possibly due to a read error.

Germline V gene data show CDR1 as LGHDT and CDR2 as YNNKEL (reference sequence). The CDR3 length is 15 residues. The sample was peripheral blood, taken on day 0 of AZD1222 vaccination. The chain uses TRBV3-1 (or the pseudogene TRBV3-2) and TRBJ2-1, with D tentatively TRBD1 (5 bases). The sequence was obtained from an adult in good health. The CDR3: CASNQGASSYNEQFF. In DNA, the CDR3 is TGTGCCAGCAACCAAGGGGCAAGCTCCTACAATGAGCAGTTCTTC.